The next 21 T cell receptor beta chains were all read from a single sample in a study of blood T cell repertoires in COVID-19. Libraries were prepared by immunoSEQ multiplex PCR; TCRdb keeps only in-frame clonotypes and omits some of them. Of over 120,000 clones listed, around 82% are singletons. The material sequenced was PBMCs or T cells enriched from blood (not recorded which). These receptors all stem from a woman aged 45-59 years who had recovered from COVID-19.

The rearrangement links TRBV2 to TRBJ1-1; 8 nucleotides match TRBD1. CDR1 and CDR2 from the germline V gene are SNHLY and FYNNEI. The CDR3 sequence is 14 residues long. Germline trimming cut 11 bases from V and 4 bases from J; bases unmatched to any gene: 12. The DNA of the CDR3 is TGTGCCTCAGAGACAGGGGTGGTGGCCACTGAAGCTTTCTTT. The encoded protein is CASETGVVATEAFF.

V and J are TRBV11-2 and TRBJ1-5; 9 positions agree with TRBD1. This CDR3 region has 15 residues. The germline gives CDR1 SGHAT, CDR2 FQNNGV. V was pared by 5 bases and J by 7 bases, with 9 bases of the junction left unmatched. The CDR3 is CASSPDRGYGQPQHF. Written as DNA, the CDR3 is TGTGCCAGCAGCCCGGACAGGGGTTATGGCCAGCCCCAGCATTTT. Full variable domain (rest looked up from reference TRBV11-2 and TRBJ1-5): EAGVAQSPRYKIIEKRQSVAFWCNPISGHATLYWYQQILGQGPKLLIQFQNNGVVDDSQLPKDRFSAERLKGVDSTLKIQPAKLEDSAVYLCASSPDRGYGQPQHFGDGTRLSIL.

The chain employs TRBV7-2 and TRBJ2-1; 11 bases agree with TRBD2. Trimming cost V 1 base and J 2 bases; bases outside gene matches: 1. The CDR3 sequence is 16 residues long. Germline CDR1 reads SGHTA; CDR2 reads FQGNSA. The CDR3 region is CASSLVSGGAYNEQFF. The CDR3 DNA follows: TGTGCCAGCAGCTTAGTTAGCGGGGGGGCCTACAATGAGCAGTTCTTC.

This clone was observed once. The chain recombines TRBV7-2 with TRBJ2-5; D possibly corresponds to TRBD2 (5 bases). The germline V and J ends were trimmed by 4 bases and 7 bases, with 19 bases remaining between them. From germline, CDR1 is SGHTA and CDR2 FQGNSA. This CDR3 has 15 amino acids. Written as DNA, the CDR3 is TGTGCCAGCAGCTCACCGGGCCCCCCGGCGGGGACCCAGTACTTC. This codes for CASSSPGPPAGTQYF. Complete variable domain (other parts from reference TRBV7-2 and TRBJ2-5): GAGVSQSPSNKVTEKGKDVELRCDPISGHTALYWYRQSLGQGLEFLIYFQGNSAPDKSGLPSDRFSAERTGGSVSTLTIQRTQQEDSAVYLCASSSPGPPAGTQYFGPGTRLLVL.

The chain employs TRBV4-2 and TRBJ1-4, with 8 bases matching TRBD1. Germline assignment: CDR1 LGHNA and CDR2 YNFKEQ. V trimming: 0 bases; J trimming: 8 bases; junction bases outside the gene matches: 5. This CDR3 has 15 amino acids. CDR3 protein: CASSQEDREGEKLFF. The CDR3 DNA reads TGTGCCAGCAGCCAAGAGGACAGGGAGGGCGAAAAACTGTTTTTT.

The gene calls are TRBV29-1 and TRBJ1-2; tentative D call: TRBD1 (6 bases). The CDR3 is 13 residues long. Germline loops: CDR1 SQVTM, CDR2 ANQGSEA. V was cut by 6 bases and J by 8 bases, with 19 bases left in between. The CDR3 DNA reads as TGCAGCGTCTCCACGGGGGGGGCAAGAGGCTACACCTTC. This gives the protein CSVSTGGARGYTF.

The chain combines TRBV2 with TRBJ2-5, with TRBD2 identical over 12 bases. CDR1 SNHLY and CDR2 FYNNEI come from the germline V gene. The V segment lost 6 bases and the J segment 5 bases; nucleotides outside the gene matches: 7. The CDR3 is 15 amino acids. The CDR3 protein is CASRTRLAGGETQYF. The CDR3 DNA is TGTGCCAGCAGAACGCGGCTAGCGGGGGGGGAGACCCAGTACTTC.

The rearrangement links TRBV28 to TRBJ1-4; a weak D match, TRBD1 (6 bases). CDR1 and CDR2 from the germline V gene are MDHEN and SYDVKM. The CDR3 totals 16 residues. Trimming removed 5 bases from V and 0 bases from J, with 13 bases in between. CDR3 in DNA: TGTGCCAGCAGTGCCCCGGACAGTGCAACTAATGAAAAACTGTTTTTT. Translation gives CASSAPDSATNEKLFF.

The gene calls are TRBV25-1 and TRBJ1-4, with D hard to call. CDR3 size: 13 residues. In germline, CDR1 is MGHDK, CDR2 SYGVNS. V was clipped by 1 base and J by 10 bases, with 10 bases between them. CDR3 nucleotide sequence: TGTGCCAGCAGTGAATTCGACTCCCCAAAACTGTTTTTT. Its translation is CASSEFDSPKLFF.

The chain uses TRBV4-1 and TRBJ1-5; D gene uncertain. Trimming removed 1 base from V and 2 bases from J, with 9 bases in between. Germline values: CDR1 MGHRA, CDR2 YSYEKL. The CDR3 is made up of 15 amino acids. CDR3 coding DNA: TGCGCCAGCAGCCAAGGACTGATTGGCAATCAGCCCCAGCATTTT. Translated: CASSQGLIGNQPQHF.

This clone was seen repeatedly, ten times or more. This chain joins TRBV2 and TRBJ1-2, with D possibly matching TRBD1 (6 bases). Germline CDR1 SNHLY, CDR2 FYNNEI. CDR3 size: 14 residues. V was shortened by 3 bases and J by 7 bases, with 15 bases between the two germline ends. The CDR3 region has the DNA TGTGCCAGCAGTGAGAAACAGGGATATGGTGGCTACACCTTC. As protein: CASSEKQGYGGYTF. Variable domain in full (rest from reference TRBV2 and TRBJ1-2): EPEVTQTPSHQVTQMGQEVILRCVPISNHLYFYWYRQILGQKVEFLVSFYNNEISEKSEIFDDQFSVERPDGSNFTLKIRSTKLEDSAMYFCASSEKQGYGGYTFGSGTRLTVV.

This clone was detected only a few times. The chain uses TRBV6-1 and TRBJ1-1, with a possible D match to TRBD1 (5 bases). The length of the CDR3 is 16 residues. The V end was cut by 2 bases, the J end by 0 bases, with 13 bases between. Looked up from germline, CDR1 is MNHNS and CDR2 is SASEGT. The CDR3 reads CASSEQGAIMNTEAFF. The CDR3 DNA reads TGTGCCAGCAGTGAACAGGGTGCCATAATGAACACTGAAGCTTTCTTT.

Worth noting for this clone: One end of the junction is discordant with germline, which a read error may explain. The V and J genes are TRBV28 and TRBJ1-2, with D unresolved. Germline CDR1 MDHEN, CDR2 SYDVKM. The CDR3 length is 15 residues. The CDR3 DNA sequence: TGTGCCAGCAGTCTATGGTTTAAGACCGCGGATGGCTACACCTTC. Amino acids: CASSLWFKTADGYTF.

The chain's CDR3 is CASSPRAGGDNQPQHF. As DNA, the CDR3 is TGTGCCAGCAGTCCCCGGGCAGGAGGGGACAATCAGCCCCAGCATTTT. The rearrangement joins TRBV27 to TRBJ1-5; TRBD1 is a possible D gene (5 bases). The ends were cut back, 5 bases at V and 3 bases at J, with 17 bases in the middle. Germline V lookup: CDR1 MNHEY, CDR2 SMNVEV (reference sequence). This CDR3 is 16 amino acids long.

The chain combines TRBV5-1 with TRBJ1-1; TRBD1 matches at 7 bases. Germline values: CDR1 SGHRS, CDR2 YFSETQ. V shed 1 base, J shed 7 bases, and the junction held 4 bases outside the gene matches. The CDR3 has 13 amino acids. CDR3 amino acids: CASSLRGQDEAFF. The CDR3 DNA sequence: TGCGCCAGCAGCTTGCGTGGACAGGATGAAGCTTTCTTT.

The V gene is TRBV4-1, the J gene TRBJ2-1; 9 bases are a match to TRBD1. J gave up 8 bases and V 3 bases, and 8 bases lay outside the gene matches. This CDR3 has 15 residues. Germline CDR1 MGHRA, CDR2 YSYEKL. CDR3 nucleotide sequence: TGCGCCAGCAGCCACACCGGGACAGGGATCTATGAGCAGTTCTTC. It is translated as CASSHTGTGIYEQFF.

This sequence joins TRBV5-1 and TRBJ1-2; maybe TRBD1 (6 bases). The CDR3 covers 16 residues. The germline V and J ends were trimmed by 0 bases and 0 bases, with 12 bases remaining between them. Germline loops: CDR1 SGHRS, CDR2 YFSETQ. CDR3 sequence (DNA): TGCGCCAGCAGCTTGGCTCCACAGGGCTCTAACTATGGCTACACCTTC. Residues: CASSLAPQGSNYGYTF.

This clone was picked up a small number of times. The V gene is TRBV11-2, the J gene TRBJ1-6; maybe TRBD1 (6 bases). The CDR3 is made up of 16 amino acids. V was cut by 6 bases and J by 7 bases, with 19 bases left in between. CDR1 and CDR2 from the germline V gene are SGHAT and FQNNGV. The CDR3 loop reads CASRPVRGARNSPLHF. DNA of the CDR3: TGTGCCAGCAGACCAGTGCGGGGGGCTCGAAATTCACCCCTCCACTTT.

The rearrangement joins TRBV4-2 to TRBJ2-3; D might be TRBD2 (7 bases). CDR3 size: 20 residues. V lost 3 bases, J lost 0 bases, and 25 bases lay in between. Germline lookup yields CDR1 LGHNA and CDR2 YNFKEQ. The CDR3 sequence is CASSQGGGRLVATSTDTQYF. CDR3 DNA: TGTGCCAGCAGCCAGGGGGGGGGCCGATTAGTAGCTACTAGCACAGATACGCAGTATTTT.

J is TRBJ2-2 and V is TRBV5-8, with TRBD1 as a possible D gene (5 bases). Trimming took off 0 bases at V and 1 base at J, with 7 bases between the two ends. The V gene's germline CDR1 is SGHTS and CDR2 YDEGEE. The CDR3 consists of 15 residues. CDR3 bases: TGTGCCAGCAGCTTGGACAGGATGAACACCGGGGAGCTGTTTTTT. It is translated as CASSLDRMNTGELFF.

CDR3 sequence: CASSPSSGGALFEQFF. DNA of the CDR3: TGTGCCAGCTCACCCTCTAGCGGGGGGGCCTTGTTTGAGCAGTTCTTC. The V and J genes are TRBV18 and TRBJ2-1; 12 bases line up with TRBD2. Trimming cost V 3 bases and J 9 bases; bases outside gene matches: 9. Looked up from germline, CDR1 is KGHSH and CDR2 is LQKENI. This CDR3 has 16 amino acids.